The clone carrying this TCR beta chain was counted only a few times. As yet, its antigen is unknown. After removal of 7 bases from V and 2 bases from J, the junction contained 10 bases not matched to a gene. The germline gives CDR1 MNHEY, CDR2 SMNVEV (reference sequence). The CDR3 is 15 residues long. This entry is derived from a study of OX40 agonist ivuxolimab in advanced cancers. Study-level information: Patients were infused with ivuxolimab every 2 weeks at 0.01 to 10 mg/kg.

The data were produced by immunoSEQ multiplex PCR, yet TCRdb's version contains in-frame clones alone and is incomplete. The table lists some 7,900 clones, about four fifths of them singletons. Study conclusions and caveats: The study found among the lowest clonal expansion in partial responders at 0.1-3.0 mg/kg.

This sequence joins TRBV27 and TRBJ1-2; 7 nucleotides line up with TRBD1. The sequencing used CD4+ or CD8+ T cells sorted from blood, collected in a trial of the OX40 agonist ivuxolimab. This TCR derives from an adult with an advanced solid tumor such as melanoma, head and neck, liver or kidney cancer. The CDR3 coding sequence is TGTGCCAGCACCAAAAAGACAGGGCGAAACTATGGCTACACCTTC. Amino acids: CASTKKTGRNYGYTF.